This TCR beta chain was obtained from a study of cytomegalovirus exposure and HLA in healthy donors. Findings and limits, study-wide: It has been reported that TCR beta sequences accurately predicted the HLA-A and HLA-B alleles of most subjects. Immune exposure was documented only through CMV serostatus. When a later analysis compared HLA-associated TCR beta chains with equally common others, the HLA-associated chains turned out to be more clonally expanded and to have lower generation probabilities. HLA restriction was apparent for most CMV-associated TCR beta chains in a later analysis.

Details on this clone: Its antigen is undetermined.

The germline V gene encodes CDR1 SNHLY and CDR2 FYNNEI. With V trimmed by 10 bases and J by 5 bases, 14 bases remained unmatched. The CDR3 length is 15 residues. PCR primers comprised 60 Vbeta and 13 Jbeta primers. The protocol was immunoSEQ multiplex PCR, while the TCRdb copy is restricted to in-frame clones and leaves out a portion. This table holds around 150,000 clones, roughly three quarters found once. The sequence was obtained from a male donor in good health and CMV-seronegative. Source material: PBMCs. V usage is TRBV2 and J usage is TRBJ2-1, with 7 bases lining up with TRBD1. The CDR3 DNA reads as TGTGCCACCTTCTCCGGGACAGCCGAAAACAATGAGCAGTTCTTC. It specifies CATFSGTAENNEQFF.